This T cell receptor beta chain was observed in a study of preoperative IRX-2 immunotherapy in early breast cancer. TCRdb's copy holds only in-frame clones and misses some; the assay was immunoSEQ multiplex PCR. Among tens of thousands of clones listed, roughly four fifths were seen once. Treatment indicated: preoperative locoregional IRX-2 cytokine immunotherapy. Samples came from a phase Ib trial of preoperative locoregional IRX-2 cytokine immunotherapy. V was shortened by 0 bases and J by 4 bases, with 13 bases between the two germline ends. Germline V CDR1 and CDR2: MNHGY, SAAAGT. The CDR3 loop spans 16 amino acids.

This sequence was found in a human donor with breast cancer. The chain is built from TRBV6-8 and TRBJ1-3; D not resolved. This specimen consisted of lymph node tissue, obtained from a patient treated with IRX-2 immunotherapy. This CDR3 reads CASSYSREPRGNTIYF. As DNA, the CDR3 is TGTGCCAGCAGTTACTCGAGGGAGCCCCGAGGAAACACCATATATTTT.